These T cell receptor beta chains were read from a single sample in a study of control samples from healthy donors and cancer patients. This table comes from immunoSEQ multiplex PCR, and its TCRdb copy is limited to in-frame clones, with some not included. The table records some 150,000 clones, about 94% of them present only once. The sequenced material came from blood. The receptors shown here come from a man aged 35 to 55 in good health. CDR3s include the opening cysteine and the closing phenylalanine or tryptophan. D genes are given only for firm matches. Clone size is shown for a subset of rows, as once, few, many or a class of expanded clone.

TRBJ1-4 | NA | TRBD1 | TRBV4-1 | CASSQDQGGDEKLFF | TGCGCCAGCAGCCAAGATCAGGGGGGGGATGAAAAACTGTTTTTT
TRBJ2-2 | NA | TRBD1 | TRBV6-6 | CASSRQGAAGELFF | TGTGCCAGCAGTCGACAGGGGGCGGCCGGGGAGCTGTTTTTT
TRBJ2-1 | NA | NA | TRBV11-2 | CASSLVGVGEQFF | TGTGCCAGCAGCTTAGTCGGGGTCGGTGAGCAGTTCTTC
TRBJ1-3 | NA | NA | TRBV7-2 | CASSPRPGAPGNTIYF | TGTGCCAGCAGTCCCAGGCCAGGGGCGCCCGGAAACACCATATATTTT
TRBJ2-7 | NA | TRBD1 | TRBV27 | CASSHITADRSYEQYF | TGTGCCAGCAGTCATATCACCGCGGACAGGTCGTACGAGCAGTACTTC
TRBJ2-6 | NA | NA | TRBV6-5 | CASRGGSSGANVLTF | TGTGCCAGCCGAGGGGGGAGCTCTGGGGCCAACGTCCTGACTTTC
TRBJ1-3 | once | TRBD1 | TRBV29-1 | CSVATGDTGNTIYF | TGCAGCGTGGCTACAGGGGATACTGGAAACACCATATATTTT
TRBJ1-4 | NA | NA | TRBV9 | CASSVDQGAEKLFF | TGTGCCAGCAGCGTAGATCAGGGAGCAGAAAAACTGTTTTTT
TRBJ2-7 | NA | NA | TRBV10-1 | CASSARVRAEQYF | TGCGCCAGCAGTGCGAGGGTCAGGGCCGAGCAGTACTTC
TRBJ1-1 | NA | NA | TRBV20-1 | CSASPHQGTEAFF | TGCAGTGCTAGTCCCCACCAAGGGACTGAAGCTTTCTTT
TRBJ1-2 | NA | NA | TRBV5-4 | CASSSAGSPALGYTF | TGTGCCAGCAGCTCCGCCGGGTCTCCGGCGCTCGGCTACACCTTC
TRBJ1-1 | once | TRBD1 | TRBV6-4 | CASKQTGRDTEAFF | TGTGCCAGCAAGCAGACAGGGAGGGACACTGAAGCTTTCTTT
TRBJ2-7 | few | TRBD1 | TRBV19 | CASSTGWGQPSYEQYF | TGTGCCAGTAGTACTGGGTGGGGACAGCCCTCCTACGAGCAGTACTTC
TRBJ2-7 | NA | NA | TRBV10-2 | CASSEGYPGEQYF | TGCGCCAGCAGTGAGGGCTATCCAGGCGAGCAGTACTTC
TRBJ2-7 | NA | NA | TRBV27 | CASSLTGEGGRREQYF | TGTGCCAGCAGTTTGACGGGGGAAGGGGGTCGGAGAGAGCAGTACTTC
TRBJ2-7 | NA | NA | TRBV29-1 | CSVEDPPVSPYEQYF | TGCAGCGTTGAAGATCCCCCGGTTTCGCCCTACGAGCAGTACTTC
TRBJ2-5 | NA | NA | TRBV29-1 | CSVEVGDAEETQYF | TGCAGCGTTGAGGTGGGGGACGCCGAGGAGACCCAGTACTTC
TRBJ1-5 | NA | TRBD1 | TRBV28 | CASSLGTGNNQPQHF | TGTGCCAGCAGTTTAGGGACAGGGAACAATCAGCCCCAGCATTTT
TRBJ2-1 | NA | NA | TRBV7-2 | CASSFDIGGNEQFF | TGTGCCAGCAGCTTCGACATCGGGGGCAATGAGCAGTTCTTC
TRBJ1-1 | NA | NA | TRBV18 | CASSPQAPGYDTEAFF | TGTGCCAGCTCACCCCAGGCCCCGGGTTACGACACTGAAGCTTTCTTT
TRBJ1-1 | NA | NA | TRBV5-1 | CASSGEVPNPMNTEAFF | TGCGCCAGCAGCGGCGAGGTTCCAAACCCCATGAACACTGAAGCTTTCTTT
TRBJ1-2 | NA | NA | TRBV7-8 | CASSLAPGGAIRYTF | TGTGCCAGCAGCTTAGCGCCCGGGGGAGCCATACGCTACACCTTC
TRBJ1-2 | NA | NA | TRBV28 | CASSLAGRYYGYTF | TGTGCCAGCAGTTTGGCAGGGAGGTACTATGGCTACACCTTC
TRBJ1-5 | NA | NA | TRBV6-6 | CASLRYSNQPQHF | TGTGCCAGCCTACGCTATAGCAATCAGCCCCAGCATTTT
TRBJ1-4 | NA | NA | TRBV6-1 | CASSDRADNEKLFF | TGTGCCAGCAGTGACAGGGCCGATAATGAAAAACTGTTTTTT
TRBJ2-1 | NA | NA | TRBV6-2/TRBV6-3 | CASSYPLPYNEQFF | TGTGCCAGCAGTTACCCGCTCCCCTACAATGAGCAGTTCTTC
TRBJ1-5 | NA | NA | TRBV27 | CASSFSGVGQPQHF | TGTGCCAGCAGTTTCTCAGGGGTAGGCCAGCCCCAGCATTTT
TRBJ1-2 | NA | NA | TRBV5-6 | CASSLGQGNYGYTF | TGTGCCAGCAGCTTGGGGCAGGGGAACTATGGCTACACCTTC
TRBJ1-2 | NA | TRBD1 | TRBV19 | CASSILGQGYGYTF | TGTGCCAGTAGTATTTTGGGACAGGGGTATGGCTACACCTTC
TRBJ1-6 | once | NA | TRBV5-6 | CASSYGTAPVSPLHF | TGTGCCAGCAGCTACGGGACGGCCCCTGTTTCACCCCTCCACTTT
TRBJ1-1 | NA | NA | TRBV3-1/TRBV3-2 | CASSQDPVTEAFF | TGTGCCAGCAGCCAAGATCCGGTTACTGAAGCTTTCTTT
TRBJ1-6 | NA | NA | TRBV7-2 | CASSLARGSYNSPLHF | TGTGCCAGCAGCTTAGCGCGGGGCTCCTATAATTCACCCCTCCACTTT
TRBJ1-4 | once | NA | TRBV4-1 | CASSQRPGPGGEKLFF | TGCGCCAGCAGCCAGCGTCCGGGACCGGGGGGAGAAAAACTGTTTTTT
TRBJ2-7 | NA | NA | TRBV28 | CASREQGALSYEQYF | TGTGCCAGCAGAGAACAGGGCGCCCTCTCCTACGAGCAGTACTTC
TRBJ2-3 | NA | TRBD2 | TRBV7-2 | CASSPRRWSGGQDTQYF | TGTGCCAGCAGCCCCCGCCGTTGGAGCGGGGGCCAAGATACGCAGTATTTT
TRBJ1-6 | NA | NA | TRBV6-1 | CASSEALHRENSPLHF | TGTGCCAGCAGTGAAGCCCTACACAGGGAGAATTCACCCCTCCACTTT
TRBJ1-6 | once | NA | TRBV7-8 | CASSPDNSPLHF | TGTGCCAGCAGCCCGGATAATTCACCCCTCCACTTT
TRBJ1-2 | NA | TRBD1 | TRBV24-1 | CATSESQGAVYGYTF | TGTGCCACCAGTGAAAGTCAGGGGGCGGTCTATGGCTACACCTTC
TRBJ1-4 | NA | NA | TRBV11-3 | CASSPAGRGEKLFF | TGTGCCAGCAGCCCCGCCGGGAGGGGGGAAAAACTGTTTTTT
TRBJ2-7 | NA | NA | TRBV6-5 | CASKQGWGEQYF | TGTGCCAGCAAACAGGGCTGGGGCGAGCAGTACTTC
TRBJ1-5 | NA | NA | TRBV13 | CASSLTGVSNQPQHF | TGTGCCAGCAGCCTTACGGGTGTTAGCAATCAGCCCCAGCATTTT
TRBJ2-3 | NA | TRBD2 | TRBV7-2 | CASSLGLAGGRGADTQYF | TGTGCCAGCAGCCTTGGACTAGCGGGGGGGCGCGGGGCAGATACGCAGTATTTT
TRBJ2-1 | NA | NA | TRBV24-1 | CATSPSAATGVTQFF | TGTGCCACCAGTCCCTCCGCGGCGACGGGCGTAACGCAGTTCTTC
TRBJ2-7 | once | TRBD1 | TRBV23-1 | CASSPDRLTYEQYF | TGCGCCAGCAGTCCGGACAGGTTGACCTACGAGCAGTACTTC
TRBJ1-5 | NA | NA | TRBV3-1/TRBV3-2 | CASSQGSTRGNQPQHF | TGTGCCAGCAGCCAAGGGTCCACGCGGGGTAATCAGCCCCAGCATTTT
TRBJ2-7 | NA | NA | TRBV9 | CASSVGGTGYEQYF | TGTGCCAGCAGCGTCGGGGGGACAGGCTACGAGCAGTACTTC
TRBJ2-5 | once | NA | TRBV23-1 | CASSQSPTGQETQYF | TGCGCCAGCAGTCAATCGCCGACAGGTCAAGAGACCCAGTACTTC
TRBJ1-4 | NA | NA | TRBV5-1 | CASSLAEGGREKLFF | TGCGCCAGCAGCTTGGCGGAGGGGGGGCGAGAAAAACTGTTTTTT
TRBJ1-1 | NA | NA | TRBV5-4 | CASSLDGGTEAFF | TGTGCCAGCAGCTTGGACGGGGGCACTGAAGCTTTCTTT
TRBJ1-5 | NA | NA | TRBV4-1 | CASSQRDQNNQPQHF | TGCGCCAGCAGCCAAAGAGATCAGAACAATCAGCCCCAGCATTTT
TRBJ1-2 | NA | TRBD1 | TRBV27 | CASSAAGDRLNYGYTF | TGTGCCAGCAGTGCCGCCGGGGACAGACTTAACTATGGCTACACCTTC
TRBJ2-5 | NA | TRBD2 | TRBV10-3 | CAISDPGYSGGSRETQYF | TGTGCCATCAGTGACCCCGGGTATAGCGGGGGTTCCCGGGAGACCCAGTACTTC
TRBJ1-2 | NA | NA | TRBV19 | CASSIADSNYGYTF | TGTGCCAGTAGTATTGCAGATTCTAACTATGGCTACACCTTC